The T cell receptor beta chain under discussion was sequenced for a study of blood T cells in healthy people across ages. Study-wide results and caveats: Naive T cell percentage by flow cytometry tracked strongly with beta diversity. Reliance upon unsorted PBMCs precluded definitive naive versus antigen-experienced comparison.

A sample-barcoded 5' primer and a J-beta primer mix were used in a second PCR of about 6 to 11 cycles. From the 5' RACE reads, TCRdb called clonotypes with MiXCR, one entry per CDR3 protein. Of 1.5 million to 1.9 million distinct CDR3 sequences in the sample, approximately 43% are singletons; the top ten hold approximately 4.1%. This clonotype was detected a few times. Its antigen is as yet unknown. V shed 2 bases and J shed 3 bases, with 20 bases lying between them. The CDR3 is 18 residues long. Looked up from germline, CDR1 is MNHEY and CDR2 is SMNVEV (reference sequence). The study recruited healthy Caucasian donors from Russia who were aged about 6 to 95.

This sequence joins TRBV27 and TRBJ2-1, with D possibly TRBD1 on 5 matching bases. This clonotype was sampled from a woman aged 18-29 years in good health. Sequencing used blood. The CDR3 here is CASSLPPTDPFLYNEQFF. DNA for the CDR3: TGTGCCAGCAGTTTACCCCCGACAGACCCTTTCCTCTACAATGAGCAGTTCTTC.